These 16 T cell receptor beta chains came from one sample sequenced in a study of lymphopenia after photon versus proton radiotherapy (dated by TCRdb to about 2019). The library came from the immunoSEQ multiplex PCR assay. TCRdb mirrors the immuneACCESS table, restricted to in-frame sequences. Some clones are absent from its copies; in checked studies, under half trace to an unresolved V gene, and the reason for the others is unknown. The sample table lists 150,000 to 200,000 clones, approximately 86% of them with a count of one. The ten most abundant clones make up around 5.1% of the sample. The sample in question was peripheral blood, obtained from a patient treated with photon-based radiotherapy. The source is a man aged 45-65 years with gastric cancer.

The V call is TRBV14, the J call TRBJ2-1; D call uncertain. Trimming shortened V by 0 bases and J by 2 bases, and 14 bases separated the two germline ends. The length of the CDR3 is 17 residues. CDR1 and CDR2 (germline): SGHDN, FVKESK. The CDR3 protein is CASSQDAGGATYNEQFF. CDR3 bases: TGTGCCAGCAGCCAAGATGCCGGCGGAGCGACCTACAATGAGCAGTTCTTC.

The genes are TRBV6-1 and TRBJ2-1; D not resolved. The V end was cut by 2 bases, the J end by 9 bases, with 11 bases between. The CDR3 is made up of 13 amino acids. Per germline, CDR1 MNHNS and CDR2 SASEGT. The CDR3 loop reads CASSEYPVPEQFF. The CDR3 nucleotides read TGTGCCAGCAGTGAATACCCGGTACCTGAGCAGTTCTTC.

V is TRBV11-2 and J is TRBJ2-3; 11 positions agree with TRBD2. Per the germline V gene, CDR1 is SGHAT and CDR2 is FQNNGV. V trimming: 5 bases; J trimming: 2 bases; junction bases outside the gene matches: 3. The CDR3 runs to 15 residues. CDR3 residues: CASSISGRVTDTQYF. CDR3 DNA sequence: TGTGCCAGCAGCATTAGCGGGAGGGTCACAGATACGCAGTATTTT.

The sample holds many counts of this clone. The chain links TRBV6-5 to TRBJ1-2, with TRBD1 identical over 8 bases. J lost 7 bases, V lost 5 bases, and 12 bases had no gene match. The CDR3 runs 15 residues. The germline V gene encodes CDR1 MNHEY and CDR2 SVGAGI. The CDR3 loop reads CASSTRTGRARGYTF. CDR3 in DNA: TGTGCCAGCAGTACCCGGACAGGGCGCGCACGTGGCTACACCTTC.

The V call is TRBV28, the J call TRBJ1-2; D is uncertain. Germline loops: CDR1 MDHEN, CDR2 SYDVKM. Trimming took off 1 base at V and 4 bases at J, with 10 bases between the two ends. The CDR3 consists of 14 residues. CDR3 protein: CASSLFRMTYGYTF. For the CDR3, the DNA is TGTGCCAGCAGTTTATTCAGGATGACCTATGGCTACACCTTC.

The chain carries TRBV4-2 and TRBJ1-1, with no clear D. The CDR3 has 15 residues. Germline V gene data show CDR1 as LGHNA and CDR2 as YNFKEQ. The germline V and J ends were trimmed by 2 bases and 5 bases, with 15 bases remaining between them. The CDR3 DNA reads TGTGCCAGCAGCCAACGCCCGGGGTCGAGGACTGAAGCTTTCTTT. Its translation is CASSQRPGSRTEAFF.

The V call is TRBV4-3, the J call TRBJ2-1; 11 nucleotides agree with TRBD2. J lost 5 bases, V lost 1 base, and 13 bases had no gene match. The CDR3 contains 19 residues. The germline V gene has CDR1 LGHNA and CDR2 YSLEER. CDR3 in DNA: TGCGCCAGCAGCCAAGCTGCCCTAGCGGGAGGCTTTAGGAACAATGAGCAGTTCTTC. Its protein is CASSQAALAGGFRNNEQFF.

The rearrangement links TRBV19 to TRBJ2-7, with 9 bases fitting TRBD1. This CDR3 has 14 residues. Germline V CDR1 and CDR2: LNHDA, SQIVND (reference sequence). Unmatched junction bases numbered 11, after V lost 5 bases and J lost 9 bases. As DNA, the CDR3 is TGTGCCAGTAGTGCCCCCCGGGACAGGGCTCGGCAGTACTTC. Amino acid sequence: CASSAPRDRARQYF. The entire variable domain, with the rest obtained from reference TRBV19 and TRBJ2-7, is as follows: DGGITQSPKYLFRKEGQNVTLSCEQNLNHDAMYWYRQDPGQGLRLIYYSQIVNDFQKGDIAEGYSVSREKKESFPLTVTSAQKNPTAFYLCASSAPRDRARQYFGPGTRLTVT.

The V call is TRBV11-3, the J call TRBJ2-1, with 7 positions matching TRBD2. The trim removed 1 base at V and 6 bases at J, leaving 9 bases unmatched. CDR3 length equals 16 residues. Germline CDR1 is SGHNT and CDR2 is YENEEA. CDR3 DNA sequence: TGTGCCAGCAGCTTAGTATTTGGACTAGATGGCAATGAGCAGTTCTTC. Protein sequence: CASSLVFGLDGNEQFF.

The chain has TRBV11-2 and TRBJ2-1; the match to TRBD2 covers 9 bases. V shed 8 bases and J 8 bases; nucleotides not matched to a gene: 16. This CDR3 is 16 amino acids long. Germline V gene sequence: CDR1 SGHAT, CDR2 FQNNGV. CDR3 coding DNA: TGTGCCAGCCGACGGACTAGCGCCCTTGGAGTTCATGAGCAGTTCTTC. Residues: CASRRTSALGVHEQFF.

The rearrangement uses TRBV27 and TRBJ1-2; D remains unclear. Germline V gives CDR1 MNHEY, CDR2 SMNVEV (reference sequence). The length of the CDR3 is 14 residues. Trimming pared 2 bases from V and 0 bases from J, leaving 7 bases between. The DNA of the CDR3 is TGTGCCAGCAGTTTAGTTTCAACTAACTATGGCTACACCTTC. Translated, it gives CASSLVSTNYGYTF.

The chain employs TRBV11-1 and TRBJ2-1, with 11 positions matching TRBD2. The CDR3 loop spans 15 amino acids. V shed 5 bases, J shed 9 bases, and the junction held 9 bases outside the gene matches. From germline, CDR1 is SGHAT and CDR2 FQDESV (reference sequence). The CDR3 region is CASSPGTSGISEQFF. DNA of the CDR3: TGTGCCAGCAGCCCCGGGACTAGCGGAATCAGTGAGCAGTTCTTC.

The chain employs TRBV27 and TRBJ1-2; 7 bases agree with TRBD1. Germline trimming cut 4 bases from V and 3 bases from J; bases unmatched to any gene: 5. Per germline, CDR1 MNHEY and CDR2 SMNVEV (reference sequence). The CDR3 covers 14 residues. The CDR3 nucleotides read TGTGCCAGCAGTTCTGTAGGGACAGACTATGGCTACACCTTC. It yields the protein CASSSVGTDYGYTF.

The CDR3 region has the DNA TGTGCCTGGAGCGCGGGACTAGTCTACGAGCAGTACTTC. This codes for CAWSAGLVYEQYF. The chain carries TRBV30 and TRBJ2-7; 8 positions match TRBD2. The germline gives CDR1 GTSNPN, CDR2 SVGIG (reference sequence). The CDR3 covers 13 residues. With V trimmed by 3 bases and J by 3 bases, 4 bases remained unmatched.

The rearrangement joins TRBV18 to TRBJ1-3, with no clear D. This CDR3 is 12 amino acids long. Germline CDR1 reads KGHSH; CDR2 reads LQKENI. The V gene lost 6 bases and the J gene lost 4 bases, with 7 bases spanning the gap. CDR3 DNA: TGTGCCAGCTCCCTACAAGGAAACACCATATATTTT. Translation: CASSLQGNTIYF.

The J gene is TRBJ1-4, the V gene TRBV19; D gene uncertain. V was shortened by 8 bases and J by 1 base, with 17 bases between the two germline ends. The germline V gene has CDR1 LNHDA and CDR2 SQIVND (reference sequence). The CDR3 spans 16 residues. This chain's CDR3 is CASGGAGAGTNEKLFF. CDR3 bases: TGTGCCAGTGGAGGTGCGGGCGCAGGAACTAATGAAAAACTGTTTTTT.